The 22 T cell receptor beta chains given below trace back to one sample, sequenced in a study of cytomegalovirus exposure and HLA in healthy donors. The PCR used 60 Vbeta and 13 Jbeta primers. Using immunoSEQ multiplex PCR, the repertoire was profiled, and TCRdb retains in-frame clones only, with some absent. Among 200,000 to 250,000 clones listed, 70% were seen once. The sequencing input was PBMCs. These receptors were collected from a man between 35 and 55 years old in good health and CMV-seropositive.

The chain combines TRBV7-6 with TRBJ2-1; TRBD2 aligns across 10 bases. This CDR3 is built from 17 residues. V lost 1 base and J lost 3; bases outside the gene matches: 6. CDR1 SGHVS and CDR2 FNYEAQ come from the germline V gene. The CDR3 region has the DNA TGTGCCAGCAGCTTAGAAGTTAGCGGGGGGCTCTACAATGAGCAGTTCTTC. Protein sequence: CASSLEVSGGLYNEQFF.

V is TRBV7-8 and J is TRBJ2-2; possible D gene TRBD2, 5 bases. V was cut by 1 base and J by 4 bases, with 10 bases left in between. The CDR3 loop spans 15 amino acids. Germline V gene lookup returns CDR1 SGHVS and CDR2 FQNEAQ. The CDR3 sequence is CASSLGLGGTGELFF. CDR3 bases: TGTGCCAGCAGCTTAGGGTTAGGAGGCACCGGGGAGCTGTTTTTT.

V usage is TRBV10-1 and J usage is TRBJ2-3, with 9 bases identical to TRBD1. With 5 bases clipped from V and 4 bases from J, the junction kept 4 bases outside the gene matches. The CDR3 consists of 14 residues. Germline lookup yields CDR1 WNHNN and CDR2 SYGVQD (reference sequence). The CDR3 region has the DNA TGCGCCAGCAGTCCGGGACAGGGTCCAGATACGCAGTATTTT. Its protein product is CASSPGQGPDTQYF.

The rearrangement links TRBV29-1 to TRBJ1-1, with 9 bases identical to TRBD1. V was clipped by 6 bases and J by 0 bases; unmatched bases: 8. The CDR3 runs 15 residues. Germline CDR1 reads SQVTM; CDR2 reads ANQGSEA. In nucleotides, the CDR3 is TGCAGCGTGGGTTACAGGGGGCCCTTGAACACTGAAGCTTTCTTT. Its protein product is CSVGYRGPLNTEAFF.

The table lists this clone with a few counts. Other DNA sequences in this specimen translate into the identical CDR3. Here the CDR3 reads CASSLSGNYGYTF. The DNA of the CDR3 is TGCGCCAGCAGCTTGAGCGGAAACTATGGCTACACCTTC. This chain links TRBV5-1 with TRBJ1-2; D unresolved. Germline-derived CDR1 and CDR2 are SGHRS and YFSETQ. CDR3 length: 13 residues. V dropped 1 base and J dropped 2 bases, with 6 bases sitting between them.

The CDR3 nucleotides are TGTGCCAGCTCCGTAGCGGGGACCTACGAGCAGTACTTC. Residues: CASSVAGTYEQYF. The rearrangement links TRBV18 to TRBJ2-7, with 8 bases fitting TRBD2. V was pared by 6 bases and J by 2 bases, with 3 bases of the junction left unmatched. There are 13 residues in the CDR3. Germline CDR1 KGHSH, CDR2 LQKENI.

This chain uses TRBV19 with TRBJ1-2, with TRBD1 matching over 9 bases. Germline V gene lookup returns CDR1 LNHDA and CDR2 SQIVND (reference sequence). The CDR3 sequence is 15 residues long. V lost 5 bases and J lost 6; bases outside the gene matches: 10. DNA of the CDR3: TGTGCCAGTAGTGCCTTTACAGGGGGCGAGGATGGCTACACCTTC. It translates to CASSAFTGGEDGYTF.

The chain joins TRBV10-3 to TRBJ2-3; TRBD2 matches at 13 bases. The CDR3 covers 16 residues. J gave up 8 bases and V 5 bases, and 10 bases lay outside the gene matches. Germline-derived CDR1 and CDR2 are ENHRY and SYGVKD. Written as DNA, the CDR3 is TGTGCCATCAGTCAAACTAGCGGGGGGGCCTTAGGTACGCAGTATTTT. This codes for CAISQTSGGALGTQYF.

The chain links TRBV7-9 to TRBJ2-3, with a tentative D call TRBD2 (7 bases). This CDR3 contains 15 residues. Per germline, CDR1 SEHNR and CDR2 FQNEAQ (reference sequence). V was clipped by 7 bases and J by 6 bases, with 20 bases between them. CDR3 loop: CASISSGGRRDTQYF. CDR3 nucleotide sequence: TGTGCCAGCATATCCTCGGGGGGCCGGAGGGATACGCAGTATTTT.

This clone was seen only a few times. The rearrangement uses TRBV4-3 and TRBJ1-6; 7 nucleotides agree with TRBD1. Germline V gene lookup returns CDR1 LGHNA and CDR2 YSLEER. Trimming at V came to 0 bases and at J to 11 bases, leaving 4 bases not matched to a gene. The CDR3 extends over 14 amino acids. The CDR3 region has the DNA TGCGCCAGCAGCCAAGACTCACAGGGGCCACCCCTCCACTTT. The encoded protein is CASSQDSQGPPLHF.

The rearrangement links TRBV10-1 to TRBJ1-4; 7 bases fit TRBD1. With V trimmed by 6 bases and J by 7 bases, 8 bases remained unmatched. The V gene's germline CDR1 is WNHNN and CDR2 SYGVQD (reference sequence). The CDR3 is made up of 14 amino acids. As DNA, the CDR3 is TGCGCCAGCAGCACAGGGGAGCGCTTTGAAAAACTGTTTTTT. Translated, it gives CASSTGERFEKLFF.

This clone was recorded once. This chain joins TRBV18 and TRBJ2-3, with 10 bases matching TRBD1. V lost 5 bases, J lost 4 bases, and 6 bases stayed unmatched. CDR1 is KGHSH, CDR2 LQKENI, per germline. There are 15 residues in the CDR3. The CDR3 DNA is TGTGCCAGCTCAGAGGGACAGGGGTCCCCAGATACGCAGTATTTT. It yields the protein CASSEGQGSPDTQYF.

The J gene is TRBJ1-6, the V gene TRBV19; D perhaps matches TRBD1 (5 bases). Per the germline V gene, CDR1 is LNHDA and CDR2 is SQIVND (reference sequence). The V gene lost 3 bases and the J gene lost 7 bases, with 13 bases spanning the gap. This CDR3 is 15 amino acids long. The CDR3 loop is CASSMGTKANSPLHF. The CDR3 coding sequence is TGTGCCAGTAGTATGGGGACTAAGGCGAATTCACCCCTCCACTTT.

This chain uses TRBV20-1 with TRBJ1-2; D is possibly TRBD1 (6 bases). CDR1 and CDR2 (germline): DFQATT, SNEGSKA (reference sequence). V shed 6 bases and J shed 6 bases, with 11 bases lying between them. This CDR3 is 11 amino acids long. This CDR3 reads CSANRDNGYTF. CDR3 nucleotide sequence: TGCAGTGCCAACAGGGATAATGGCTACACCTTC.

The J gene is TRBJ1-6, the V gene TRBV4-1, with D possibly being TRBD1 (6 bases). This CDR3 region has 17 residues. Per the germline V gene, CDR1 is MGHRA and CDR2 is YSYEKL. Trimming cost V 0 bases and J 5 bases, with 14 bases left between them. The CDR3 sequence is CASSQDNTGGHNSPLHF. The CDR3 bases are TGCGCCAGCAGCCAAGATAACACGGGGGGCCATAATTCACCCCTCCACTTT.

Details on this clone: A read error may account for a junction end that differs from germline. This sequence joins TRBV5-6 and TRBJ2-7; TRBD2 is a possible D gene (7 bases). The CDR3 loop spans 14 amino acids. Germline lookup yields CDR1 SGHDT and CDR2 YYEEEE. Written as DNA, the CDR3 is TGTGCCAGCAGCTTGGATCGGGAGGTTAGGGGGATTCACTTC. It is translated as CASSLDREVRGIHF.

This chain connects TRBV21-1 to TRBJ1-5; TRBD1 is the table's D call and was not checked against the DNA. TRBV21-1 is a recognized pseudogene. This CDR3 is built from 17 residues. DNA of the CDR3: TGTGCCAGCAGCGGCCGACAGGGAATAGGTAGCAATCAGCCCCAGCATTTT. Protein product: CASSGRQGIGSNQPQHF.

The V and J genes are TRBV19 and TRBJ1-2; 11 bases align to TRBD1. This CDR3 region has 15 residues. The germline CDR1 and CDR2 sequences are LNHDA and SQIVND (reference sequence). V dropped 4 bases and J dropped 5; count of bases not matched to a gene: 6. The CDR3 sequence: CASSNPDRGLYGYTF. DNA of the CDR3: TGTGCCAGTAGTAACCCGGACAGGGGGCTTTATGGCTACACCTTC.

This clone was seen only a few times. The gene calls are TRBV11-1 and TRBJ1-1; tentative D call: TRBD1 (6 bases). V dropped 4 bases and J dropped 2 bases, with 11 bases sitting between them. The length of the CDR3 is 14 residues. Germline V gene lookup returns CDR1 SGHAT and CDR2 FQDESV (reference sequence). The CDR3 sequence is CASSYRERNTEAFF. The CDR3 nucleotides are TGTGCCAGCAGCTACAGGGAAAGAAACACTGAAGCTTTCTTT.

This clone turned up a few times. V gene TRBV27 combines with J gene TRBJ2-1; 8 bases line up with TRBD1. Germline values: CDR1 MNHEY, CDR2 SMNVEV (reference sequence). The junction had 18 bases not matched to a gene; V was cut back by 7 bases and J by 7 bases. CDR3 length equals 17 residues. The CDR3 nucleotides are TGTGCCAGCACCTCCCTGAAAGACAGGGGAAGGATGAATGAGCAGTTCTTC. It translates to CASTSLKDRGRMNEQFF.

The chain joins TRBV12-5 to TRBJ1-1; tentative D call: TRBD1 (6 bases). This CDR3 comprises 16 residues. The ends were cut back, 4 bases at V and 3 bases at J, with 18 bases in the middle. CDR1 is LGHNT and CDR2 is FRNRAP in the germline V gene. The CDR3 is CASGSPTPTGHTEAFF. The CDR3 DNA sequence: TGTGCTAGTGGTTCCCCGACCCCCACAGGGCACACTGAAGCTTTCTTT.

The rearrangement joins TRBV19 to TRBJ2-7, with 8 bases matching TRBD2. The CDR3 loop spans 15 amino acids. V lost 5 bases and J lost 5; bases outside the gene matches: 11. Germline CDR1 LNHDA, CDR2 SQIVND (reference sequence). The CDR3 nucleotides read TGTGCCAGTAGTTCCTCGGGGGGGGCGGTAGACGAGCAGTACTTC. It encodes CASSSSGGAVDEQYF.